The 3 T cell receptor beta chains reported below all come from one sample, sequenced in a study of blood T cells in healthy people across ages (dated by TCRdb to the mid-2010s). Libraries were constructed by 5' RACE. This sample was sequenced with an Illumina HiSeq 2500. A second PCR of about 6 to 11 cycles was performed with a sample-barcoded 5' primer and a J-beta primer mix. The raw public reads went through TCRdb reprocessing: fastp at Q25, MiXCR clone calling, in-frame beta chains kept. Rows with one shared CDR3 protein collapse into an entry with the most common genes and DNA. In this sample the table shows 550,000 to 800,000 distinct CDR3 sequences, about 30% of which occur a single time. The ten largest make up 15% of the sample. Sequenced material: blood. The origin of the receptors is a woman older than 75 in good health. Donor details come from another sample of the same person, matched by shared clones.

This clonotype was observed once. Lacking the conserved final phenylalanine or tryptophan, this CDR3 likely reflects a read error. The genes are TRBV9 and TRBJ2-2; D is ambiguous. Germline CDR1 and CDR2: SGDLS and YYNGEE. Trimming shortened V by 0 bases and J by 4 bases, and 7 bases separated the two germline ends. There are 14 residues in the CDR3. DNA for the CDR3: TGTGCCAGCAGCGTAGTGGTCGCCACCGGGGAGCTGTTTTGT. It specifies CASSVVVATGELFC.

Points on this clonotype: A read error may explain this, as a much larger clone is one base away. The rearrangement joins TRBV20-1 to TRBJ2-5, with a possible D match to TRBD1 (6 bases). Trimming removed 5 bases from V and 5 bases from J, with 15 bases in between. The CDR3 consists of 13 residues. Germline assignment: CDR1 DFQATT and CDR2 SNEGSKA (reference sequence). The CDR3 loop reads CSASDRWRETQYF. In DNA, the CDR3 is TGCAGTGCTTCAGACAGGTGGAGGGAGACCCAGTACTTC.

This clonotype was recorded at least ten times. The V call is TRBV7-8, the J call TRBJ2-1; 7 nucleotides align to TRBD2. CDR1 is SGHVS, CDR2 FQNEAQ, per germline. The trim removed 5 bases at V and 8 bases at J, leaving 9 bases unmatched. CDR3 length equals 14 residues. In DNA form, the CDR3 reads TGTGCCAGCAGCCCATTAGCGGGCTGGGATGAGCAGTTCTTC. This sequence encodes CASSPLAGWDEQFF.